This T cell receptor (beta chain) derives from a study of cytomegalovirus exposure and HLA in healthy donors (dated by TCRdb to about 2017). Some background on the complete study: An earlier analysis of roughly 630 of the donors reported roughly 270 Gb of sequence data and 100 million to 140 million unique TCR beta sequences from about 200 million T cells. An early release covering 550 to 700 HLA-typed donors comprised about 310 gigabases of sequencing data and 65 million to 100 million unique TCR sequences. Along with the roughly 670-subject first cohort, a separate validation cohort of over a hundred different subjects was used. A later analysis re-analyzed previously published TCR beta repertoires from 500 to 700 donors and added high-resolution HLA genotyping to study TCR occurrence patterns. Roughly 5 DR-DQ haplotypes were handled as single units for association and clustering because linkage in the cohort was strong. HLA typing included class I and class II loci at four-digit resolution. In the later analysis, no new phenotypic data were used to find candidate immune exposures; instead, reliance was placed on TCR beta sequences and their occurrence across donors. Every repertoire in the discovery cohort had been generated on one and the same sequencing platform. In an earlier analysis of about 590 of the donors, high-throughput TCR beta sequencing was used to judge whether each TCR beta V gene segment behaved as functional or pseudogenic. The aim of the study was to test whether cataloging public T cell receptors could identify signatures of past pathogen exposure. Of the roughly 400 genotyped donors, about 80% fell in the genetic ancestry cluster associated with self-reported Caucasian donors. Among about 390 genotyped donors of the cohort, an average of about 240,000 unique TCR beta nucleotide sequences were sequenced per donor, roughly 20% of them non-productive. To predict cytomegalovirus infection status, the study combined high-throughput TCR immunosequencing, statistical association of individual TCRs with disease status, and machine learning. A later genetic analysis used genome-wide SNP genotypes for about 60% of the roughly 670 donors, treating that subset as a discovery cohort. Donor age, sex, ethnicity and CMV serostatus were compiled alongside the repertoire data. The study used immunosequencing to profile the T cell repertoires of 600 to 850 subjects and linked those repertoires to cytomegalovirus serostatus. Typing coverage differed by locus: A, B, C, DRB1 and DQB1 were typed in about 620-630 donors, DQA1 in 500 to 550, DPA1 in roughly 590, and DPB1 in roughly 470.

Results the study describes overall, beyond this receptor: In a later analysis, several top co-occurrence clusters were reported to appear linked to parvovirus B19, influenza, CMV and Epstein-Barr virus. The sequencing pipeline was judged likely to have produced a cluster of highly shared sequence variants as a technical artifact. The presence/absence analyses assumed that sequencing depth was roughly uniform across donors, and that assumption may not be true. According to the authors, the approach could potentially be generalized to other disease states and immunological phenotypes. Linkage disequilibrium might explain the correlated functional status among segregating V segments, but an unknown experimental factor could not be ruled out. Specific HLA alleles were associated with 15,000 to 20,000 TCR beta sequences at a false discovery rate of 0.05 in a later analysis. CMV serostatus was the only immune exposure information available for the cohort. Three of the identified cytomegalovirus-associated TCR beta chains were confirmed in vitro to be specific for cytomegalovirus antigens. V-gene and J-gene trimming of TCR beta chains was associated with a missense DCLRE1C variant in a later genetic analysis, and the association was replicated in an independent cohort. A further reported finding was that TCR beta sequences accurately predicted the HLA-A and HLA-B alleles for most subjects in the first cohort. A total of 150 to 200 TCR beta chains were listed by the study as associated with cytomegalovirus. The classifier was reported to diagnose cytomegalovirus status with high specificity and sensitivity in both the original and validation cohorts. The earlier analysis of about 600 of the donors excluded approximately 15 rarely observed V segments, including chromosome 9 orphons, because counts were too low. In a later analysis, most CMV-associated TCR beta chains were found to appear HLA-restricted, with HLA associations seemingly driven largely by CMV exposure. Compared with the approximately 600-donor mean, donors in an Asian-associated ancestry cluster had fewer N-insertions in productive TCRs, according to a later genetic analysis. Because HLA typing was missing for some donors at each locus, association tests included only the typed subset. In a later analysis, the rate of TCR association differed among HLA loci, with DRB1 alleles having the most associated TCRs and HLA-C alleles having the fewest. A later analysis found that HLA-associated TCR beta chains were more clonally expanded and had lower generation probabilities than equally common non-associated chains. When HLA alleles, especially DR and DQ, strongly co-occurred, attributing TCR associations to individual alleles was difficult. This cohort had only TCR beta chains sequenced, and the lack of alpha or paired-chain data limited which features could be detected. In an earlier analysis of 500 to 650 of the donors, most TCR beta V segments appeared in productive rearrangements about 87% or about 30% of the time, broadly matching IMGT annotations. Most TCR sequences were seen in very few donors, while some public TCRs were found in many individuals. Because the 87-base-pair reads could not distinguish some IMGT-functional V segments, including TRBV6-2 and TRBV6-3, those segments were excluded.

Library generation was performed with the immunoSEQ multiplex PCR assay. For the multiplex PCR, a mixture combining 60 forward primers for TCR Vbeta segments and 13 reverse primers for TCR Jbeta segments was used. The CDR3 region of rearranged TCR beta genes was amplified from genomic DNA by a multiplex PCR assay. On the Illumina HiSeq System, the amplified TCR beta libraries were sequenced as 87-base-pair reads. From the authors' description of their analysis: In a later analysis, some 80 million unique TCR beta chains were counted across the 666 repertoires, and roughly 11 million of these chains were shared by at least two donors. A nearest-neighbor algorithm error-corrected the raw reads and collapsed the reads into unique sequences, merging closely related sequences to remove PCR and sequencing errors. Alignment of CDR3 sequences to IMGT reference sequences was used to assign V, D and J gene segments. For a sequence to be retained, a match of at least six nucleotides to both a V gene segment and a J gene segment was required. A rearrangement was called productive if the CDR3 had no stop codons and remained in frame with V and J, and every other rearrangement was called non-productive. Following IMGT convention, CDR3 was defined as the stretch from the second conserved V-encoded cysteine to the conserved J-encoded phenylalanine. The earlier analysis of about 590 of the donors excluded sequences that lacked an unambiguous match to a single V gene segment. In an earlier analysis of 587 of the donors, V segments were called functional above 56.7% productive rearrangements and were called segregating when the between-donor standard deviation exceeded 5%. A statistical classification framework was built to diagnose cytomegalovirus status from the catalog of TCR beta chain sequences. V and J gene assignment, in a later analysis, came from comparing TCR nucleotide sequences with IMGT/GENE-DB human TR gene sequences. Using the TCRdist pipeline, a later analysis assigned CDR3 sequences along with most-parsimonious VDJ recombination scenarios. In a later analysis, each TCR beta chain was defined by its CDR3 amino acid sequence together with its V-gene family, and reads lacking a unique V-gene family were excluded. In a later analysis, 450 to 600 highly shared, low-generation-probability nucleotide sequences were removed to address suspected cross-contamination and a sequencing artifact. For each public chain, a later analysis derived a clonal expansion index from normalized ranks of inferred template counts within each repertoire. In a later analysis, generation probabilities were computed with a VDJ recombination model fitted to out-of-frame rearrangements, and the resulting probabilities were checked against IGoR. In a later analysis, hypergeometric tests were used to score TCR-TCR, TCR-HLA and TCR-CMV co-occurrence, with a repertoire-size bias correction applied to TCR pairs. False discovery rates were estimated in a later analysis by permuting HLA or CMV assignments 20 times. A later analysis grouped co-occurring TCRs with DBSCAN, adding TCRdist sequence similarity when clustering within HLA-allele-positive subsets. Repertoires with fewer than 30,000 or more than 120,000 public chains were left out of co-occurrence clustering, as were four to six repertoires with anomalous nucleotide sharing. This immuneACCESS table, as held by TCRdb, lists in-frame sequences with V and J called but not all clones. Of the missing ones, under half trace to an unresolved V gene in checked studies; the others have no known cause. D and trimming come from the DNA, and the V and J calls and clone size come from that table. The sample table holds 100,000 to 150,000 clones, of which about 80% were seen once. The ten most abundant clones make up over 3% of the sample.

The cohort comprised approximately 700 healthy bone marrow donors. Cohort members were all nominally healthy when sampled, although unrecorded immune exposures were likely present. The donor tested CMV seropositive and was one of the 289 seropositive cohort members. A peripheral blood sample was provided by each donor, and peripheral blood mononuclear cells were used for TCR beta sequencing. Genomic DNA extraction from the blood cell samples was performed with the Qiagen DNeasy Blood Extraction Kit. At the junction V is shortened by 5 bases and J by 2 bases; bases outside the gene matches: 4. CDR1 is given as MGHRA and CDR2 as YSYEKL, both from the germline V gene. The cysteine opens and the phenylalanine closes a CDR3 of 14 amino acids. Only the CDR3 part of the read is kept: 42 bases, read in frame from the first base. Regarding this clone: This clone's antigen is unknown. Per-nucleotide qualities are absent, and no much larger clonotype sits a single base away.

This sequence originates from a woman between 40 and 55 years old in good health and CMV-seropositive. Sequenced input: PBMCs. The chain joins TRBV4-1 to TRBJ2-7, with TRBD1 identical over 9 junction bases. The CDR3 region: CASSSRDRAYEQYF. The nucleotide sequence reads TGCGCCAGCAGCTCCCGGGACAGGGCCTACGAGCAGTACTTC.